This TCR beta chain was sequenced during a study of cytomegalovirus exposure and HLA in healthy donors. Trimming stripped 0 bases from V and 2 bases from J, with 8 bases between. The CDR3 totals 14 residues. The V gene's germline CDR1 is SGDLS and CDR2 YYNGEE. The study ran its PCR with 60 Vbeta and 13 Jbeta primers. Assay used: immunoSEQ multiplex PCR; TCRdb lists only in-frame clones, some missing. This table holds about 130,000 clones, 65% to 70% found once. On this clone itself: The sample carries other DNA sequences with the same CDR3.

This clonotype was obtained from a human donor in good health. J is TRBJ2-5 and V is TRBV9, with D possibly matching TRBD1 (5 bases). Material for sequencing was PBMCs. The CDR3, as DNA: TGTGCCAGCAGCGTAGGGGGCAGTCAAGAGACCCAGTACTTC. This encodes CASSVGGSQETQYF.